Only one count was recorded for the clone carrying this T cell receptor beta chain. Antigen: not known. TCRdb keeps only in-frame clones here, not all; method: immunoSEQ multiplex PCR. Of 65,000 to 80,000 clones in the sample, 80% to 90% are singletons; the top ten hold 1.5% to 2%. The data are from a study of OX40 agonist ivuxolimab in advanced cancers. The study's findings and limits: At doses 0.1 to 3.0 mg/kg, CD4+ and CD8+ clones expanded.

The CDR3 has 16 residues. The V and J ends lost 5 bases and 5 bases respectively, with 18 bases between them. In germline, CDR1 is SGHTA, CDR2 FQGNSA. The TCR sequence derives from an adult with an advanced solid tumor such as melanoma, head and neck, liver or kidney cancer. J is TRBJ1-4 and V is TRBV7-2; D might be TRBD1 (6 bases). The sequencing here drew on CD4+ or CD8+ T cells sorted from blood, taken in a trial of the OX40 agonist ivuxolimab. The CDR3 DNA is TGTGCCAGCAGCGGGGCCTCGGGGACACCGAATGAAAAACTGTTTTTT. This encodes CASSGASGTPNEKLFF.